These 2 T cell receptor beta chains share one sample of origin, sequenced in a study of T cells expressing NK-cell markers. Reprocessing the 5' RACE reads, TCRdb reports a single entry for every CDR3 protein and omits DNA. In all, the sample yields under 600,000 distinct CDR3 sequences. Sample: blood T cells: a sorted CD56 or NKG2C T cell subset, CD4+ or CD8+ T cells, or bulk PBMC T cells (not recorded which). All receptors come from a woman aged 45 to 65 in good health.

This chain links TRBV20-1 with TRBJ2-1; the TCRdb call, TRBD2, lacks DNA for checking. Germline V gene lookup returns CDR1 DFQATT and CDR2 SNEGSKA (reference sequence). This CDR3 region has 19 residues. The CDR3 protein is CSAFGGLGTSGRRPNEQFF.

This sequence joins TRBV5-1 and TRBJ2-3; TCRdb reports TRBD1, a call that lacks DNA to check it against. Germline V gives CDR1 SGHRS, CDR2 YFSETQ. The CDR3 contains 16 residues. This CDR3 reads CASSLARGLARDTQYF.